One sample yielded the 11 T cell receptor beta chains listed below, sequenced in a study of blood T cell repertoires in COVID-19. Measured with immunoSEQ multiplex PCR; TCRdb has only the in-frame clones, and not every one. The profile shows around 130,000 clones, roughly four fifths of them singletons. Sample: peripheral blood. These receptors all come from a woman aged 55-70 years with acute or convalescent COVID-19.

The V call is TRBV5-4, the J call TRBJ2-3; TRBD2 agrees at 14 bases. V trimming: 1 base; J trimming: 4 bases; junction bases outside the gene matches: 2. The germline V gene has CDR1 SGHNT and CDR2 YYREEE (reference sequence). This CDR3 region has 16 residues. CDR3 sequence: CASSLRLAGGSDTQYF. The CDR3 DNA reads TGTGCCAGCAGCTTGAGACTAGCGGGGGGGTCAGATACGCAGTATTTT.

The rearrangement uses TRBV27 and TRBJ1-2, with TRBD1 matching 8 bases. The CDR3 consists of 16 residues. V shed 5 bases and J 4 bases; nucleotides not matched to a gene: 12. The germline V gene has CDR1 MNHEY and CDR2 SMNVEV (reference sequence). The CDR3 region is CASSPAGGQGLYGYTF. CDR3 in DNA: TGTGCCAGCAGTCCGGCCGGAGGACAGGGCCTCTATGGCTACACCTTC.

The gene calls are TRBV9 and TRBJ1-1; 8 bases line up with TRBD1. CDR3 length: 18 residues. CDR1 SGDLS and CDR2 YYNGEE come from the germline V gene. The ends lost 2 bases at V and 0 bases at J; junction bases unmatched: 12. CDR3 DNA sequence: TGTGCCAGCAGCGTTCTGGGGACAGGTTGGACCATGAACACTGAAGCTTTCTTT. Residues: CASSVLGTGWTMNTEAFF.

The chain carries TRBV6-6 and TRBJ2-2, with TRBD2 identical over 10 bases. Germline CDR1 reads MNHNY; CDR2 reads SVGAGI (reference sequence). CDR3 size: 16 residues. CDR3 region: CATGTSATSNTGELFF. CDR3 bases: TGTGCAACCGGGACTAGCGCTACCTCGAACACCGGGGAGCTGTTTTTT.

The genes are TRBV19 and TRBJ2-1, with 8 bases aligning to TRBD2. Germline CDR1 and CDR2: LNHDA and SQIVND (reference sequence). J lost 4 bases, V lost 1 base, and 6 bases had no gene match. The CDR3 is made up of 16 amino acids. CDR3 residues: CASSIGVERGYNEQFF. Written as DNA, the CDR3 is TGTGCCAGTAGTATAGGGGTCGAGCGGGGGTACAATGAGCAGTTCTTC.

This clone has more than one count but fewer than ten. V and J are TRBV11-2 and TRBJ1-2; D gene ambiguous. Trimming stripped 1 base from V and 5 bases from J, with 11 bases between. Germline CDR1 and CDR2: SGHAT and FQNNGV. The CDR3 has 14 amino acids. The CDR3 loop is CASSLAGNSYGYTF. The CDR3 DNA follows: TGTGCCAGCAGCTTAGCGGGGAACAGTTATGGCTACACCTTC.

The chain employs TRBV12-3 or TRBV12-4 and TRBJ2-7; 9 positions match TRBD1. With V trimmed by 6 bases and J by 5 bases, 5 bases remained unmatched. The CDR3 has 13 amino acids. The CDR3 spells CASRGTGSNEQYV. Here the CDR3 DNA reads TGTGCCAGCAGGGGGACAGGGAGTAACGAGCAGTACGTC.

This chain joins TRBV3-1 (or the pseudogene TRBV3-2) and TRBJ1-1, with D possibly matching TRBD1 (6 bases). The CDR3 contains 11 residues. V shed 8 bases and J shed 7 bases, with 11 bases lying between them. In germline, CDR1 is LGHDT, CDR2 YNNKEL (reference sequence). In DNA form, the CDR3 reads TGTGCCAGCGGACAGACCAATGAAGCTTTCTTT. It yields the protein CASGQTNEAFF.

The chain couples TRBV5-1 to TRBJ2-3; 8 bases line up with TRBD1. In germline, CDR1 is SGHRS, CDR2 YFSETQ. This CDR3 comprises 14 residues. J gave up 3 bases and V 3 bases, and 3 bases lay outside the gene matches. The CDR3 bases are TGCGCCAGCAGCTGGGGACAGGAGACAGATACGCAGTATTTT. Translating it yields CASSWGQETDTQYF.

This chain connects TRBV18 to TRBJ1-2; 7 bases match TRBD1. The germline V gene encodes CDR1 KGHSH and CDR2 LQKENI. The V and J ends lost 3 bases and 0 bases, in that order; junction bases with no gene match: 7. The CDR3 runs 16 residues. CDR3 nucleotides: TGTGCCAGCTCACCCAAAATCGACAGGGCTAACTATGGCTACACCTTC. This sequence encodes CASSPKIDRANYGYTF.

The table lists this clone with a count of one. CDR3 in amino acids: CASSHSGKSNTGELFF. CDR3 DNA sequence: TGCGCCAGCAGCCATTCAGGGAAATCGAACACCGGGGAGCTGTTTTTT. The chain employs TRBV4-1 and TRBJ2-2; weak D call: TRBD1 (5 bases). The CDR3 spans 16 residues. From germline, CDR1 is MGHRA and CDR2 YSYEKL. The germline V and J ends were trimmed by 3 bases and 0 bases, with 11 bases remaining between them.